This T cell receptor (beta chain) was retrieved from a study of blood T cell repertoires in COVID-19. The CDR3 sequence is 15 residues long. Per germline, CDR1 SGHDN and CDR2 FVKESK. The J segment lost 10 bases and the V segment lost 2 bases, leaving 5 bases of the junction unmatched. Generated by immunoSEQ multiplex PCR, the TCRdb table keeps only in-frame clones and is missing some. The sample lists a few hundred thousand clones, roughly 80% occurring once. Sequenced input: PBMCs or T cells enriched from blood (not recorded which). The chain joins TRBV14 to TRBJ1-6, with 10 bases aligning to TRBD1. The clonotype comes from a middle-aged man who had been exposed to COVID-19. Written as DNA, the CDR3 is TGTGCCAGCAGCCAACCGGGACAGGGGTGGTCACCCCTCCACTTT. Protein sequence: CASSQPGQGWSPLHF.